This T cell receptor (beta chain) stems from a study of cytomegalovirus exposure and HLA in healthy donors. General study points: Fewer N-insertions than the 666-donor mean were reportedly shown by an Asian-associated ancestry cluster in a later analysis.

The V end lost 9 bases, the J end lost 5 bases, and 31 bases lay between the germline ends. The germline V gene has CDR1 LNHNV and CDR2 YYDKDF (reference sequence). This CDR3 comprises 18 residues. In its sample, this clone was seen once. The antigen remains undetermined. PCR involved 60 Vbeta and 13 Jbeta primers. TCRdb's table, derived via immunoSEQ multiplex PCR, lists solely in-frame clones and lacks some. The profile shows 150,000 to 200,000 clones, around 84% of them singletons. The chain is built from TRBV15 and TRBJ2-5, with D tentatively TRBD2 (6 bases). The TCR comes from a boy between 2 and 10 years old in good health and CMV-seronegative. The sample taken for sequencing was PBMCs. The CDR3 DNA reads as TGTGCCACTAGGGGATTAGGGTCTGGAGGGCCGGGATTGGAGACCCAGTACTTC. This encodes CATRGLGSGGPGLETQYF.